Listed here are 30 T cell receptor beta chains from one sample, sequenced in a study of blood T cells in healthy people across ages. The authors ran a second PCR of about 6 to 12 cycles using a sample-barcoded 5' primer and a J-beta primer mix. TCRdb called the 5' RACE reads again in MiXCR, with one record for every CDR3 protein. The sample lists around 1,100,000 distinct CDR3 sequences; around two fifths were seen once. The sample was blood. These receptors came from a man younger than 30 in good health.

This clonotype was seen only a few times. The gene calls are TRBV7-2 and TRBJ2-2; D unclear. V lost 2 bases and J 1 base, leaving 11 bases between the germline ends. Germline CDR1 reads SGHTA; CDR2 reads FQGNSA. The CDR3 runs 16 residues. The CDR3 DNA reads TGTGCCAGCAGCTTAAGGGCAGTAGAGAACACCGGGGAGCTGTTTTTT. As protein: CASSLRAVENTGELFF.

J is TRBJ1-2 and V is TRBV3-1; D might be TRBD1 (6 bases). The CDR3 extends over 14 amino acids. The V and J ends lost 0 bases and 7 bases respectively, with 12 bases between them. Looked up from germline, CDR1 is LGHDT and CDR2 is YNNKEL (reference sequence). The CDR3 sequence: CASSQELEQGGYTF. CDR3 nucleotides: TGTGCCAGCAGCCAAGAACTGGAACAGGGTGGCTACACCTTC.

A note on this clonotype: Its ends do not fully match the called genes, so a read error is possible. V is TRBV6-2 or TRBV6-3 and J is TRBJ2-4, with 8 bases that match TRBD1. The DNA end lines up better with TRBJ2-5; the J call may be wrong. Germline CDR1 reads MNHEY; CDR2 reads SVGEGT. The CDR3 totals 14 residues. The CDR3 nucleotides read TGTACCAGCGAAGACAGGGGAGTAATAGAGACCCAGTACTTC. It translates to CTSEDRGVIETQYF.

This chain joins TRBV20-1 and TRBJ1-2; D uncertain. Trimming took off 4 bases at V and 3 bases at J, with 15 bases between the two ends. Germline lookup yields CDR1 DFQATT and CDR2 SNEGSKA (reference sequence). The CDR3 totals 14 residues. The CDR3 sequence is CSAKRAGVDYGYTF. In nucleotides, the CDR3 is TGCAGTGCTAAAAGGGCCGGGGTCGACTATGGCTACACCTTC.

The gene calls are TRBV12-3 or TRBV12-4 and TRBJ2-4, with D maybe TRBD2 (5 bases). The V gene lost 3 bases and the J gene lost 5 bases, with 14 bases spanning the gap. CDR3 length: 15 amino acids. The CDR3 DNA follows: TGTGCCAGCAGTTTGGCAGGATCGGAGGAAAACATTCAGTACTTC. Translated, it gives CASSLAGSEENIQYF.

The chain recombines TRBV25-1 with TRBJ1-2, with 8 bases fitting TRBD1. The CDR3 length is 16 residues. CDR1 MGHDK and CDR2 SYGVNS come from the germline V gene. With 2 bases clipped from V and 7 bases from J, the junction kept 12 bases outside the gene matches. The CDR3 is CASSERPGGDYCGYTF. The CDR3 DNA reads TGTGCCAGCAGTGAACGGCCAGGGGGCGACTACTGTGGCTACACCTTC.

This clonotype came up a few times. This CDR3 is CAGARRGQNTEAFF. As DNA, the CDR3 is TGTGCCGGGGCCCGAAGGGGACAAAACACTGAAGCTTTCTTT. The chain couples TRBV6-6 to TRBJ1-1; D perhaps matches TRBD1 (6 bases). Germline V gives CDR1 MNHNY, CDR2 SVGAGI (reference sequence). Between the trimmed V and J ends, which lost 11 bases and 2 bases, there was a span of 18 bases. This CDR3 has 14 amino acids.

This clonotype was found once. A much larger clone lies a single base off, so this may be a read error. This chain joins TRBV2 and TRBJ2-1; the match to TRBD1 covers 7 bases. The CDR3 runs 14 residues. CDR1 is SNHLY, CDR2 FYNNEI, per germline. CDR3 residues: CASRRDSSYSEQFF. The CDR3 nucleotides are TGTGCCAGCAGAAGGGACAGCTCCTACAGTGAGCAGTTCTTC.

The chain recombines TRBV14 with TRBJ1-1; possibly TRBD1 for D (5 bases). The CDR3 is 15 amino acids. Per germline, CDR1 SGHDN and CDR2 FVKESK. Trimming left V 3 bases short and J 5 bases short, with 16 bases between. For the CDR3, the DNA is TGTGCCAGCAGCCAGCTGCCGGGACCGGGAACTGAAGCTTTCTTT. This codes for CASSQLPGPGTEAFF. The whole variable domain, filled in from reference TRBV14 and TRBJ1-1, reads EAGVTQFPSHSVIEKGQTVTLRCDPISGHDNLYWYRRVMGKEIKFLLHFVKESKQDESGMPNNRFLAERTGGTYSTLKVQPAELEDSGVYFCASSQLPGPGTEAFFGQGTRLTVV.

This CDR3 reads CASSIGAKVSSGELFF. For the CDR3, the DNA is TGTGCCAGTAGTATCGGAGCAAAGGTGTCGTCCGGGGAGCTGTTTTTT. V is TRBV19 and J is TRBJ2-2, with D hard to call. V gave up 3 bases and J gave up 6 bases, with 17 bases separating them. CDR1 LNHDA and CDR2 SQIVND come from the germline V gene (reference sequence). There are 16 residues in the CDR3. The complete variable domain, with remaining parts taken from reference TRBV19 and TRBJ2-2, reads DGGITQSPKYLFRKEGQNVTLSCEQNLNHDAMYWYRQDPGQGLRLIYYSQIVNDFQKGDIAEGYSVSREKKESFPLTVTSAQKNPTAFYLCASSIGAKVSSGELFFGEGSRLTVL.

DNA for the CDR3: TGTGCCAGCAGTGAGTGGGACGGTAACGGCTACACCTTC. It encodes CASSEWDGNGYTF. The V and J genes are TRBV2 and TRBJ1-2; possible D gene TRBD1, 5 bases. From germline, CDR1 is SNHLY and CDR2 FYNNEI. There are 13 residues in the CDR3. V lost 3 bases and J lost 8, with 13 bases in between.

V gene TRBV24-1 combines with J gene TRBJ2-3; 7 positions match TRBD1. The germline gives CDR1 KGHDR, CDR2 SFDVKD. V shed 3 bases, J shed 2 bases, and the junction held 13 bases outside the gene matches. The CDR3 extends over 18 amino acids. As DNA, the CDR3 is TGTGCCACCAGTGATAGTGGTGAAACAGGGGCCTTCACAGATACGCAGTATTTT. Its translation is CATSDSGETGAFTDTQYF.

J is TRBJ2-3 and V is TRBV12-5, with 7 bases aligning to TRBD1. The J segment lost 4 bases and the V segment lost 0 bases, leaving 16 bases of the junction unmatched. From germline, CDR1 is LGHNT and CDR2 FRNRAP. CDR3 size: 19 residues. The CDR3 bases are TGTGCTAGTGGTTTGGTAGCCAAAACGACAGGGACCTTTGCAGATACGCAGTATTTT. It is translated as CASGLVAKTTGTFADTQYF. Based on the CDR3 plus reference TRBV12-5 and TRBJ2-3, the full variable domain is DARVTQTPRHKVTEMGQEVTMRCQPILGHNTVFWYRQTMMQGLELLAYFRNRAPLDDSGMPKDRFSAEMPDATLATLKIQPSEPRDSAVYFCASGLVAKTTGTFADTQYFGPGTRLTVL.

This clonotype showed up just a few times. The genes are TRBV6-6 and TRBJ1-5, with a possible D match to TRBD1 (5 bases). Between the trimmed V and J ends, which lost 2 bases and 2 bases, there was a span of 10 bases. This CDR3 is built from 15 residues. CDR1 and CDR2 (germline): MNHNY, SVGAGI (reference sequence). CDR3 amino acids: CASSYVGGRNQPQHF. The CDR3 DNA sequence: TGTGCCAGCAGTTACGTGGGGGGACGCAATCAGCCCCAGCATTTT.

The chain couples TRBV14 to TRBJ1-4, with a weak D call TRBD1 (5 bases). With 4 bases removed from V and 7 bases from J, the gap between germline ends came to 16 bases. CDR3 size: 15 residues. Per germline, CDR1 SGHDN and CDR2 FVKESK. In DNA form, the CDR3 reads TGTGCCAGCAGCCGTACAGGAATTGTGGCTGAAAAACTGTTTTTT. Its translation: CASSRTGIVAEKLFF.

The CDR3 nucleotides are TGCAGTGCTAGAGATGAGCGGGGGGGCGGCTATTACGAGCAGTACTTC. This encodes CSARDERGGGYYEQYF. The rearrangement links TRBV20-1 to TRBJ2-7, with TRBD2 matching over 10 bases. In germline, CDR1 is DFQATT, CDR2 SNEGSKA (reference sequence). J was trimmed by 4 bases and V by 0 bases; bases with no gene match: 9. The CDR3 covers 16 residues.

The chain links TRBV12-3 or TRBV12-4 to TRBJ2-2; D gene ambiguous. The CDR3 covers 16 residues. V lost 0 bases and J lost 4, with 12 bases in between. CDR3 amino acids: CASSLAENSFTGELFF. The CDR3 bases are TGTGCCAGCAGTTTAGCGGAGAATAGCTTCACCGGGGAGCTGTTTTTT.

The V and J genes are TRBV4-3 and TRBJ1-4; no definite D call. The CDR3 contains 15 residues. The germline V and J ends were trimmed by 0 bases and 5 bases, with 10 bases remaining between them. CDR1 and CDR2 (germline): LGHNA, YSLEER. The CDR3 sequence is CASSQDRVTNEKLFF. In DNA form, the CDR3 reads TGCGCCAGCAGCCAAGATCGGGTGACCAATGAAAAACTGTTTTTT.

The chain has TRBV4-3 and TRBJ2-7; D may be TRBD2 (5 bases). The CDR3 consists of 14 residues. V was cut by 0 bases and J by 2 bases, with 8 bases left in between. The germline gives CDR1 LGHNA, CDR2 YSLEER. The CDR3 here is CASSQELAPYEQYF. DNA of the CDR3: TGCGCCAGCAGCCAAGAGCTAGCCCCCTACGAGCAGTACTTC.

This clonotype was observed a single time. The chain employs TRBV12-3 or TRBV12-4 and TRBJ2-2, with D unclear. This CDR3 comprises 14 residues. Trimming took off 1 base at V and 6 bases at J, with 9 bases between the two ends. CDR3 nucleotide sequence: TGTGCCAGCAGTTTAGGATCCCGGCCCGGGGAGCTGTTTTTT. Residues: CASSLGSRPGELFF.

The rearrangement uses TRBV5-1 and TRBJ2-3; D gene uncertain. The CDR3 contains 15 residues. CDR1 and CDR2 (germline): SGHRS, YFSETQ. V dropped 0 bases and J dropped 1 base, with 9 bases sitting between them. This CDR3 reads CASSLEDDRTDTQYF. The CDR3 nucleotides read TGCGCCAGCAGCTTGGAAGACGACCGCACAGATACGCAGTATTTT.

This chain links TRBV11-1 with TRBJ1-1; unclear D gene. Trimming stripped 5 bases from V and 4 bases from J, with 11 bases between. The CDR3 sequence is 13 residues long. CDR1 SGHAT and CDR2 FQDESV come from the germline V gene (reference sequence). The CDR3 nucleotides are TGTGCCAGCAGCCCCGGAAGTGGCACTGAAGCTTTCTTT. Its protein is CASSPGSGTEAFF.

This clonotype has a handful of counts. The V and J genes are TRBV6-5 and TRBJ1-1; perhaps TRBD1 as D (6 bases). Germline V gene sequence: CDR1 MNHEY, CDR2 SVGAGI. The CDR3 sequence is 15 residues long. V shed 6 bases and J shed 4 bases, with 18 bases lying between them. The CDR3 bases are TGTGCCAGCAGCTTACAAACAGGGTCGGGCACTGAAGCTTTCTTT. This codes for CASSLQTGSGTEAFF.

This chain connects TRBV20-1 to TRBJ1-5, with D possibly matching TRBD1 (6 bases). The V end lost 6 bases, the J end lost 9 bases, and 15 bases lay between the germline ends. The V gene's germline CDR1 is DFQATT and CDR2 SNEGSKA (reference sequence). This CDR3 is 12 amino acids long. The CDR3 DNA reads TGCAGTGCCAAGCGACAGGATGGGCCCCAGCATTTT. Its translation is CSAKRQDGPQHF.

This chain links TRBV27 with TRBJ1-1; D uncertain. Germline CDR1 is MNHEY and CDR2 is SMNVEV (reference sequence). The CDR3 runs 12 residues. The V gene lost 5 bases and the J gene lost 5 bases, with 9 bases spanning the gap. For the CDR3, the DNA is TGTGCCAGCAGTCGTCCGGGGACTGAAGCTTTCTTT. It is translated as CASSRPGTEAFF.

The sample holds many counts of this clonotype. The gene calls are TRBV20-1 and TRBJ1-2, with D tentatively TRBD1 (5 bases). V lost 1 base, J lost 2 bases, and 8 bases lay in between. The CDR3 spans 13 residues. CDR1 is DFQATT and CDR2 is SNEGSKA in the germline V gene (reference sequence). The DNA of the CDR3 is TGCAGTGCTAGAGGGGGGGGAAACTATGGCTACACCTTC. Its translation: CSARGGGNYGYTF.

V gene TRBV6-5 combines with J gene TRBJ1-4; 8 bases fit TRBD1. This CDR3 is 16 amino acids long. J lost 6 bases, V lost 5 bases, and 11 bases had no gene match. The germline CDR1 and CDR2 sequences are MNHEY and SVGAGI. The CDR3 DNA reads TGTGCCAGCAGTATGAGGCAGGGGGCGCTTGATGAAAAACTGTTTTTT. This translates into CASSMRQGALDEKLFF.

The chain couples TRBV24-1 to TRBJ1-2, with 7 bases lining up with TRBD1. With 3 bases clipped from V and 6 bases from J, the junction kept 0 bases outside the gene matches. Germline lookup yields CDR1 KGHDR and CDR2 SFDVKD. This CDR3 is built from 12 residues. CDR3 sequence (DNA): TGTGCCACCAGTGATGGGACAGATGGCTACACCTTC. Protein sequence: CATSDGTDGYTF.

CDR3 sequence: CATSPRTLSSYEQYF. The CDR3 DNA reads as TGTGCCACCAGCCCTCGGACTCTGAGCTCCTACGAGCAGTACTTC. The genes are TRBV15 and TRBJ2-7, with a tentative D call TRBD2 (5 bases). The CDR3 is made up of 15 amino acids. Trimming shortened V by 5 bases and J by 0 bases, and 14 bases separated the two germline ends. Germline V gene lookup returns CDR1 LNHNV and CDR2 YYDKDF (reference sequence).

The count of this clonotype is one. A read error is possible here, since a much larger clone lies one base away. The CDR3 DNA is TGTGCCAGCAGCGTGGGCACATTGGGGGAGACCCAGTTCTTC. Protein: CASSVGTLGETQFF. The chain uses TRBV9 and TRBJ2-1, with D tentatively TRBD1 or TRBD2 (5 bases each). Per germline, CDR1 SGDLS and CDR2 YYNGEE. The CDR3 contains 14 residues. Trimming took 2 bases from V and 13 from J, leaving 19 bases between them. The complete variable domain, with remaining parts taken from reference TRBV9 and TRBJ2-1, reads DSGVTQTPKHLITATGQRVTLRCSPRSGDLSVYWYQQSLDQGLQFLIQYYNGEERAKGNILERFSAQQFPDLHSELNLSSLELGDSALYFCASSVGTLGETQFFGPGTRLTVL.